One sample yielded the 28 T cell receptor beta chains listed below, sequenced in a study of Graves' ophthalmopathy and Graves' hyperthyroidism. CDR3 regions of TCR beta were amplified from RNA transcripts. HTBI-primed first-round RT-PCR preceded second-round multiplex PCR. TCRdb recomputed calls from the multiplex PCR reads with MiXCR, one row per CDR3 protein. Counted here are about 620,000 distinct CDR3 sequences, around a fifth occurring once; the ten biggest clones make up about 6.6%. The sample consisted of peripheral blood. These receptors were obtained from a woman aged 18-29 years with stable Graves' hyperthyroidism. Some clones in this sample may be carry-over from other donors' samples.

This clonotype was found many times. This chain links TRBV2 with TRBJ1-1; D unresolved. Germline V gene sequence: CDR1 SNHLY, CDR2 FYNNEI. Trimming cost V 9 bases and J 1 base, with 9 bases left between them. The CDR3 runs to 12 residues. The CDR3 reads CASTMTNTEAFF. The DNA for the CDR3 is TGTGCCAGTACCATGACGAACACTGAAGCTTTCTTT.

At least ten counts were recorded for this clonotype. The rearrangement links TRBV7-9 to TRBJ1-2; D gene unclear. Germline lookup yields CDR1 SEHNR and CDR2 FQNEAQ (reference sequence). The CDR3 sequence is 13 residues long. Trimming cost V 0 bases and J 8 bases, with 10 bases left between them. This CDR3 reads CASSLAQQEGYTF. CDR3 nucleotides: TGTGCCAGCAGCTTAGCGCAGCAGGAAGGCTACACCTTC.

Ten or more counts support this clonotype. The chain recombines TRBV20-1 with TRBJ2-7, with D unresolved. Germline values: CDR1 DFQATT, CDR2 SNEGSKA (reference sequence). The length of the CDR3 is 12 residues. Trimming cost V 4 bases and J 3 bases, with 10 bases left between them. CDR3 in DNA: TGCAGTGCTAAGGGCCCTAACTACGAGCAGTACTTC. Translation gives CSAKGPNYEQYF.

This clonotype was detected ten times or more. The V gene is TRBV15, the J gene TRBJ2-7, with 10 nucleotides matching TRBD1. This CDR3 has 16 residues. CDR1 and CDR2 from the germline V gene are LNHNV and YYDKDF (reference sequence). The J segment lost 2 bases and the V segment lost 0 bases, leaving 4 bases of the junction unmatched. CDR3: CATSRDLTGGTYEQYF. For the CDR3, the DNA is TGTGCCACCAGCAGAGACTTGACAGGGGGCACCTACGAGCAGTACTTC.

This clonotype was counted a few times. The chain links TRBV12-3 or TRBV12-4 to TRBJ1-1; D is ambiguous. The CDR3 has 12 amino acids. Trimming stripped 1 base from V and 10 bases from J, with 10 bases between. The CDR3 loop reads CASSLGWDRAFF. In DNA, the CDR3 is TGTGCCAGCAGTTTAGGTTGGGATCGAGCTTTCTTT.

This clonotype was recorded only once. The chain carries TRBV5-1 and TRBJ1-5, with D perhaps matching TRBD1 (6 bases). Trimming removed 0 bases at V and 4 bases at J, with 11 bases between. This CDR3 region has 15 residues. Looked up from germline, CDR1 is SGHRS and CDR2 is YFSETQ. The CDR3 region has the DNA TGCGCCAGCAGCTTGGATGGACAGAAGAATCAGCCCCAGCATTTT. It codes for CASSLDGQKNQPQHF.

This clonotype was seen at least ten times. This sequence joins TRBV28 and TRBJ2-5; TRBD2 aligns across 13 bases. Losses at the gene ends were 4 bases for V and 7 bases for J; bases not matched to a gene: 9. CDR1 and CDR2 from the germline V gene are MDHEN and SYDVKM. CDR3 length: 16 residues. For the CDR3, the DNA is TGTGCCAGCAGTTCACCCGGGACTAGCGGGGTTGGGACCCAGTACTTC. This translates into CASSSPGTSGVGTQYF.

This clonotype was picked up many times. The chain has TRBV12-3 or TRBV12-4 and TRBJ2-5; 8 nucleotides align to TRBD2. The CDR3 contains 15 residues. The V segment lost 5 bases and the J segment 7 bases; nucleotides outside the gene matches: 12. The CDR3 DNA reads TGTGCCAGCAGTCATCCGGGACTAGGGAGGGTGACCCAGTACTTC. Its translation is CASSHPGLGRVTQYF.

This clonotype was counted between two and nine times. The chain combines TRBV5-1 with TRBJ2-1, with a weak D call TRBD1 (6 bases). Trimming took 3 bases from V and 4 from J, leaving 11 bases between them. Germline-derived CDR1 and CDR2 are SGHRS and YFSETQ. The CDR3 loop spans 14 amino acids. CDR3 amino acids: CASSWTVDYNEQFF. The CDR3 nucleotides are TGCGCCAGCAGCTGGACAGTGGATTACAATGAGCAGTTCTTC.

This clonotype was observed once. One end of the junction does not line up with germline, which may come from a read error. This chain uses TRBV7-2 with TRBJ2-7; tentative D call: TRBD2 (5 bases). Germline loops: CDR1 SGHTA, CDR2 FQGNSA. The CDR3 consists of 14 residues. CDR3 nucleotide sequence: TGTGCCAGCAGCCTAGCTAGACCCCAGTACGAGCAGTACTTC. It is translated as CASSLARPQYEQYF.

The chain joins TRBV12-3 or TRBV12-4 to TRBJ1-6, with D possibly TRBD1 on 5 matching bases. V lost 6 bases and J 8 bases, leaving 11 bases between the germline ends. This CDR3 spans 13 amino acids. CDR3 bases: TGTGCCAGCAGAGGCCCGGGGGATTCACCCCTCCACTTT. Translation: CASRGPGDSPLHF.

This clonotype was detected ten times or more. V is TRBV6-1 and J is TRBJ1-1; TRBD1 is a possible D gene (6 bases). Trimming removed 4 bases at V and 2 bases at J, with 11 bases between. In germline, CDR1 is MNHNS, CDR2 SASEGT. The CDR3 has 14 residues. This CDR3 is CASSVTGRNTEAFF. The CDR3 DNA reads TGTGCCAGCAGTGTGACAGGACGTAACACTGAAGCTTTCTTT.

In this sample, this clonotype turned up many times. This chain connects TRBV20-1 to TRBJ2-7, with D perhaps given as TRBD1 or TRBD2 (5 bases each). The CDR3 spans 14 residues. The germline gives CDR1 DFQATT, CDR2 SNEGSKA (reference sequence). Trimming pared 0 bases from V and 3 bases from J, leaving 12 bases between. In nucleotides, the CDR3 is TGCAGTGCTAGAGATCTGAGGGGCATCTACGAGCAGTACTTC. This sequence encodes CSARDLRGIYEQYF.

V usage is TRBV2 and J usage is TRBJ1-2, with TRBD1 identical over 10 bases. CDR3 length: 14 amino acids. Germline V gives CDR1 SNHLY, CDR2 FYNNEI. J gave up 4 bases and V 8 bases, and 7 bases lay outside the gene matches. As DNA, the CDR3 is TGTGCCAGCCTCGGACAGGGGGGCCTCTATGGCTACACCTTC. As protein: CASLGQGGLYGYTF. The full variable domain, with the rest looked up from reference TRBV2 and TRBJ1-2, is EPEVTQTPSHQVTQMGQEVILRCVPISNHLYFYWYRQILGQKVEFLVSFYNNEISEKSEIFDDQFSVERPDGSNFTLKIRSTKLEDSAMYFCASLGQGGLYGYTFGSGTRLTVV.

This clonotype was detected ten times or more. This chain joins TRBV7-9 and TRBJ2-2, with D possibly being TRBD2 (5 bases). Looked up from germline, CDR1 is SEHNR and CDR2 is FQNEAQ (reference sequence). V was pared by 5 bases and J by 1 base, with 8 bases between. The CDR3 extends over 14 amino acids. The CDR3 sequence is CASSRAGNTGELFF. Here the CDR3 DNA reads TGTGCCAGCAGCCGTGCGGGGAACACCGGGGAGCTGTTTTTT.

There are many counts of this clonotype. V gene TRBV9 combines with J gene TRBJ1-1; D remains unclear. CDR1 and CDR2 from the germline V gene are SGDLS and YYNGEE. The ends were cut back, 0 bases at V and 2 bases at J, with 8 bases in the middle. This CDR3 comprises 14 residues. CDR3 sequence: CASSVEGRNTEAFF. The CDR3, as DNA: TGTGCCAGCAGCGTAGAAGGCAGAAACACTGAAGCTTTCTTT.

This clonotype was recorded many times. This sequence joins TRBV19 and TRBJ2-5, with a weak D call TRBD2 (5 bases). The CDR3 runs to 15 residues. In germline, CDR1 is LNHDA, CDR2 SQIVND (reference sequence). The V gene lost 3 bases and the J gene lost 2 bases, with 13 bases spanning the gap. The CDR3 protein is CASSIGGRLQETQYF. Here the CDR3 DNA reads TGTGCCAGTAGTATCGGAGGACGACTACAAGAGACCCAGTACTTC. The whole variable domain, filled in from reference TRBV19 and TRBJ2-5, reads DGGITQSPKYLFRKEGQNVTLSCEQNLNHDAMYWYRQDPGQGLRLIYYSQIVNDFQKGDIAEGYSVSREKKESFPLTVTSAQKNPTAFYLCASSIGGRLQETQYFGPGTRLLVL.

The J gene is TRBJ1-2, the V gene TRBV11-3, with D possibly being TRBD1 (5 bases). The germline V and J ends were trimmed by 4 bases and 4 bases, with 10 bases remaining between them. Germline CDR1 reads SGHNT; CDR2 reads YENEEA. The CDR3 covers 13 residues. The CDR3 DNA sequence: TGTGCCAGCAGCTCTGACAGCTTCTATGGCTACACCTTC. Its protein product is CASSSDSFYGYTF.

This clonotype was seen repeatedly, ten times or more. The CDR3 region is CAIKSGTGTYEQYF. The CDR3 coding sequence is TGTGCCATCAAATCCGGGACAGGAACCTACGAGCAGTACTTC. The chain combines TRBV10-3 with TRBJ2-7; 8 bases align to TRBD1. Germline CDR1 reads ENHRY; CDR2 reads SYGVKD. After removal of 7 bases from V and 2 bases from J, the junction contained 7 bases not matched to a gene. This CDR3 region has 14 residues.

This clonotype was observed many times. The chain couples TRBV11-2 to TRBJ1-1, with TRBD1 identical over 7 bases. Germline values: CDR1 SGHAT, CDR2 FQNNGV. This CDR3 comprises 14 residues. V trimming: 5 bases; J trimming: 4 bases; junction bases outside the gene matches: 7. This CDR3 is CASSPGQRPTEAFF. As DNA, the CDR3 is TGTGCCAGCAGCCCGGGACAGAGACCCACTGAAGCTTTCTTT. The whole variable domain, filled in from reference TRBV11-2 and TRBJ1-1, reads EAGVAQSPRYKIIEKRQSVAFWCNPISGHATLYWYQQILGQGPKLLIQFQNNGVVDDSQLPKDRFSAERLKGVDSTLKIQPAKLEDSAVYLCASSPGQRPTEAFFGQGTRLTVV.

This clonotype has only a few counts. This chain links TRBV11-1 with TRBJ1-2; TRBD1 might be the D (6 bases). CDR3 size: 16 residues. Per the germline V gene, CDR1 is SGHAT and CDR2 is FQDESV (reference sequence). V was trimmed by 4 bases and J by 3 bases, leaving 18 bases between them. This CDR3 is CASSCTGTGLDYGYTF. The CDR3 bases are TGTGCCAGCAGCTGTACAGGAACAGGGTTGGACTATGGCTACACCTTC. The entire variable domain, with the rest obtained from reference TRBV11-1 and TRBJ1-2, is as follows: EAEVAQSPRYKITEKSQAVAFWCDPISGHATLYWYRQILGQGPELLVQFQDESVVDDSQLPKDRFSAERLKGVDSTLKIQPAELGDSAMYLCASSCTGTGLDYGYTFGSGTRLTVV.

This clonotype was counted between two and nine times. V and J are TRBV11-1 and TRBJ1-2, with D uncertain. Between the trimmed V and J ends, which lost 4 bases and 4 bases, there was a span of 13 bases. The CDR3 contains 14 residues. CDR1 is SGHAT, CDR2 FQDESV, per germline (reference sequence). The CDR3 reads CASSSTAGFYGYTF. The CDR3 DNA sequence: TGTGCCAGCAGCTCGACGGCCGGGTTCTATGGCTACACCTTC.

This clonotype was counted ten times or more. The chain has TRBV2 and TRBJ2-7; 8 bases map to TRBD1. Germline V gene sequence: CDR1 SNHLY, CDR2 FYNNEI. The CDR3 runs to 16 residues. The junction had 20 bases not matched to a gene; V was cut back by 5 bases and J by 11 bases. The CDR3 reads CASSPSGTGWVKEEYF. DNA of the CDR3: TGTGCCAGCAGTCCCAGTGGGACAGGTTGGGTAAAGGAGGAGTACTTC. Looking up the rest from reference TRBV2 and TRBJ2-7 gives the full variable domain: EPEVTQTPSHQVTQMGQEVILRCVPISNHLYFYWYRQILGQKVEFLVSFYNNEISEKSEIFDDQFSVERPDGSNFTLKIRSTKLEDSAMYFCASSPSGTGWVKEEYFGPGTRLTVT.

This clonotype appeared many times. The genes are TRBV12-3 or TRBV12-4 and TRBJ1-6, with D possibly matching TRBD1 (5 bases). The V end was cut by 1 base, the J end by 4 bases, with 14 bases between. This CDR3 has 17 residues. The CDR3 protein is CASSLGSAGGYNSPLHF. The CDR3 DNA sequence: TGTGCCAGCAGTTTAGGGTCGGCCGGGGGGTATAATTCACCCCTCCACTTT.

The rearrangement joins TRBV6-1 to TRBJ1-2, with 9 bases aligning to TRBD1. Trimming removed 8 bases from V and 4 bases from J; junction bases left unmatched: 14. CDR3 length equals 16 residues. Germline CDR1 is MNHNS and CDR2 is SASEGT. The CDR3 DNA reads TGTGCCAGCGTCGGACAGGGGCCTCCCCCGCTCTATGGCTACACCTTC. It codes for CASVGQGPPPLYGYTF.

This clonotype came up many times. CDR3 amino acids: CSAREVGRAEAFF. CDR3 DNA: TGCAGTGCTAGAGAGGTGGGAAGAGCTGAAGCTTTCTTT. The J gene is TRBJ1-1, the V gene TRBV20-1, with unresolved D. Trimming removed 0 bases from V and 6 bases from J, with 11 bases in between. The CDR3 spans 13 residues. Germline V gene lookup returns CDR1 DFQATT and CDR2 SNEGSKA (reference sequence).

This clonotype was found a few times. The chain recombines TRBV7-8 with TRBJ2-4, with a tentative D call TRBD2 (5 bases). Germline CDR1 reads SGHVS; CDR2 reads FQNEAQ. Trimming cost V 1 base and J 0 bases, with 16 bases left between them. The CDR3 is made up of 18 amino acids. The CDR3 protein is CASSLGVLAILAKNIQYF. CDR3 sequence (DNA): TGTGCCAGCAGCTTAGGGGTTCTAGCAATCCTAGCCAAAAACATTCAGTACTTC.

V and J are TRBV28 and TRBJ1-2, with 7 bases aligning to TRBD1. This CDR3 is 17 amino acids long. With V trimmed by 4 bases and J by 4 bases, 15 bases remained unmatched. CDR1 and CDR2 (germline): MDHEN, SYDVKM. The CDR3 sequence is CASSSLLTGRPGYGYTF. The CDR3 DNA sequence: TGTGCCAGCAGTTCCCTCCTGACAGGGCGCCCCGGCTATGGCTACACCTTC.